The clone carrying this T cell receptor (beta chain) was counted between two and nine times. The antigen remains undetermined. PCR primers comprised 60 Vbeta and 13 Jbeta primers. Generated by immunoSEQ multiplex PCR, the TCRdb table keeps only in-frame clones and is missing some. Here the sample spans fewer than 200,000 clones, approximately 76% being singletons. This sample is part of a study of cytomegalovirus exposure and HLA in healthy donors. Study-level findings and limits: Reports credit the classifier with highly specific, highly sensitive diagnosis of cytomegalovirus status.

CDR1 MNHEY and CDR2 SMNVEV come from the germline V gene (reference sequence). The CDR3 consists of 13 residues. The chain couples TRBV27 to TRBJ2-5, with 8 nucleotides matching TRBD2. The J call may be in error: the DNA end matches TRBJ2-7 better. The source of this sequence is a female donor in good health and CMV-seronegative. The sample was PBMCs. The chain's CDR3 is CASSPAGEYEQYF. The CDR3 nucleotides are TGTGCCAGCAGCCCAGCGGGAGAATACGAGCAGTACTTC.